This T cell receptor beta chain is from a study of blood T cell repertoires in COVID-19. Sequencing used immunoSEQ multiplex PCR; TCRdb keeps in-frame clones, though not all of them. The sample carries 18,000 or so clones, 90% to 95% recorded once. This CDR3 comprises 19 residues. The trim removed 4 bases at V and 2 bases at J, leaving 13 bases unmatched. Germline CDR1 reads LGHNA; CDR2 reads YNFKEQ. Sequenced material: peripheral blood. The receptor's source is a human donor in a cohort sampled during active COVID-19. The V call is TRBV4-2, the J call TRBJ2-2, with TRBD2 matching over 10 bases. DNA of the CDR3: TGTGCCAGCAGCCGGGGAGAGGCTAGCGGGGGCCTAAACACCGGGGAGCTGTTTTTT. Its translation: CASSRGEASGGLNTGELFF.